A single T cell receptor (beta chain) is shown here with its context. This specimen belongs to a study of blood T cell repertoires in COVID-19. The wider study: The analysed material was cDNA or gDNA that came from T cells, B-cell-depleted T cells, or PBMCs.

Participant-reported clinical history was the basis for cohort assignment. No more than 2 weeks before study entry, exposed participants had met a case of COVID-19. V was pared by 2 bases and J by 10 bases, with 10 bases between. Germline V gives CDR1 SGHKS, CDR2 YYEKEE (reference sequence). The CDR3 totals 13 residues. In the original processing: Counts of nucleated cells, estimated from reference gene primer amplification, were obtained. Assay used: immunoSEQ multiplex PCR; TCRdb lists only in-frame clones, some missing. The DNA gave D and trimming, while V, J and clone size come from that table. This sample has 200,000 to 250,000 clones, with over 75% found just once.

This chain connects TRBV5-5 to TRBJ1-6; D is possibly TRBD1 (6 bases). Source material: PBMCs or T cells enriched from blood (not recorded which). The origin of this receptor is a woman in her 30s who had been exposed to COVID-19. Here the CDR3 DNA reads TGTGCCAGCAGCTTACAGGGCGGCTCACCCCTCCACTTT. As protein: CASSLQGGSPLHF.